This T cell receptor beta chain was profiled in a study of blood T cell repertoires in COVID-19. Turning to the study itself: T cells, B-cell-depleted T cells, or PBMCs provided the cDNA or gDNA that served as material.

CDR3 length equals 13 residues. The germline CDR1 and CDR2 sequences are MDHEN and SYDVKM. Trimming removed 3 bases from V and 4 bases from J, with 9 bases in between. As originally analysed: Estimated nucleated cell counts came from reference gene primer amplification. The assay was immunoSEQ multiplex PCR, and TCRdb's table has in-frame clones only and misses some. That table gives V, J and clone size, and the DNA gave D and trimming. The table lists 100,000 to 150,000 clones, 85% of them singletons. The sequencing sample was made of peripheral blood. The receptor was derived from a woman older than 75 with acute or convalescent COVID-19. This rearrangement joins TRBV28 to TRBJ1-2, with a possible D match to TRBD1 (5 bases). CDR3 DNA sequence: TGTGCCAGCAGTTTGATCAGGGCCTATGGCTACACCTTC. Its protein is CASSLIRAYGYTF.